This note documents a single T cell receptor (beta chain) sequence. Its specific antigen is unknown. Base qualities are not recorded, but no much larger clone differs from it by a single base. In light of the paper, this sample's time point label describes: pre-treatment sample, taken before nivolumab and TIL therapy. A phase I trial run at two centers enrolled adults with stage 4 NSCLC between 2017 and 2020. The samples were obtained from a phase I trial that was single-arm and open-label and tested tumor-infiltrating lymphocyte therapy combined with nivolumab in advanced non-small cell lung cancer. Mononuclear cells from blood collected in EDTA tubes were isolated on a Ficoll gradient and snap-frozen as pellets, and DNA was then extracted using a Qiagen mini-prep kit. From cysteine to phenylalanine, the CDR3 is 15 amino acids long. Of the read, only the CDR3 DNA is kept; its 45 bases are in frame from base 1. Looking up the germline V gene (reference sequence) yields CDR1 SGHNT and CDR2 YYREEE. V is pruned by 5 bases and J by 14 bases, leaving 13 bases of the junction without a gene match.

TCR beta CDR3 regions were amplified from genomic DNA with the immunoSEQ v3 hsTCRB kit using bias-controlled multiplex PCR. The TCR libraries were sequenced on an Illumina NextSeq 500 to around 2 million read pairs for survey level or 5-6 million read pairs for deep level. The authors processed their data as follows. V, D and J genes were assigned, non-productive sequences were removed, and clonality was reported by immunoSEQ Analyzer software. Repertoires were compared by productive Simpson clonality and by the Morisita overlap index of productive TRB rearrangements between infused TIL and blood. Absolute clonotype counts in blood were estimated as lymphocyte count times CD3+ fraction times the clone's productive frequency. The source is immuneACCESS, and TCRdb retained only in-frame sequences with V and J called. Part of the clones is not carried over; for the studies checked, unresolved V genes explain less than half of this, and the remainder is unexplained. V and J calls plus clone size are reproduced from that table; the DNA served to infer D and trimming. The sample table holds tens of thousands of clones, of which 86% were seen once. The biggest ten clones account for 4.5% to 6% of the sample.

The data were obtained in a study of TIL therapy for anti-PD-1-resistant metastatic lung cancer (dated by TCRdb to the early 2020s). Regarding the complete study: Tumors were harvested prior to any PD-1/PD-L1 blockade, after which nivolumab was administered to patients, and lymphodepletion, expanded TIL infusion and IL-2 were given to patients who progressed. A median non-synonymous tumor mutation burden of under 1.9 mutations per megabase was determined across the cohort by whole-exome sequencing. Clonotypes were tracked across tumor, expanded TIL product and serial blood samples by T cell receptor beta sequencing of tumor and peripheral blood. A median age of approximately 50 years (range about 35-85) and a median tumor PD-L1 proportion score of approximately 6.1% were recorded among enrolled patients. The cohort was predominantly lung adenocarcinoma, with a few EGFR-mutant and two ALK-rearranged tumors, and half of patients were current or former smokers.

Results and caveats for the whole study, not just this receptor: The study protocol defined all tumor marker inferences as exploratory. The baseline peripheral repertoire was partially replaced by infused TIL clonotypes, which then decayed over months, and persistence showed no apparent association with response. The cohort was highly selected, with more treatment-naive, never-smoker and oncogene-addicted patients than typical, limiting generalizability.

The rearrangement combines TRBV5-4 with TRBJ1-6; 10 bases in the middle match TRBD1. This sample comprised blood, obtained at baseline. The TCR sequence derives from a person aged 25-80 years with non-small cell lung cancer. The DNA sequence reads TGTGCCAGCAGGTCGACCGGACAGGGGGATGAGGCCCTCCACTTT. This yields the protein CASRSTGQGDEALHF.